This T cell receptor beta chain was recorded in a study of breast tumors, draining lymph nodes, adjacent tissues. V shed 0 bases, J shed 0 bases, and the junction held 5 bases outside the gene matches. The CDR3 spans 17 residues. CDR1 and CDR2 (germline): KGHDR, SFDVKD. Notes on the study in general: That most tumor T cells come from lymph nodes remained unproven. Luminal-like breast cancer showed significantly higher tumor–nontumor repertoire similarity than basal-like.

TCRdb re-derived calls from the multiplex PCR reads in MiXCR, one entry per CDR3 protein. The data show 15,000 or so distinct CDR3 sequences, roughly 72% seen once. On this clonotype itself: Its target is unknown.

This receptor was taken from a female donor with breast cancer. Some clones in this sample may be carry-over from other donors' samples. The sequenced sample consisted of tumor-adjacent breast tissue. This rearrangement joins TRBV24-1 to TRBJ2-5, with TRBD1 matching 8 bases. As DNA, the CDR3 is TGTGCCACCAGTGATTTGCCAGGGGGCGCGTACCAAGAGACCCAGTACTTC. Translating gives CATSDLPGGAYQETQYF.